These 10 T cell receptor beta chains were all obtained from the same sample, sequenced in a study of blood T cells in healthy people across ages. Next came a second PCR, run for about 7 to 12 cycles, which used a sample-barcoded 5' primer along with a J-beta primer mix. From the 5' RACE reads, TCRdb called clonotypes with MiXCR, one entry per CDR3 protein. The table records about 680,000 distinct CDR3 sequences, about 52% of them present only once. The sequenced sample consisted of blood. Every receptor here comes from a woman in her sixties in good health.

There are a few counts of this clonotype. The chain carries TRBV12-3 or TRBV12-4 and TRBJ1-2; maybe TRBD1 (5 bases). The CDR3 runs 13 residues. Trimming took off 6 bases at V and 2 bases at J, with 10 bases between the two ends. The CDR3 DNA follows: TGTGCCAGCAGGGAAGACAGCAACTATGGCTACACCTTC. It encodes CASREDSNYGYTF.

The V and J genes are TRBV7-3 and TRBJ2-3; 13 bases are a match to TRBD2. The trim removed 5 bases at V and 7 bases at J, leaving 9 bases unmatched. The CDR3 contains 16 residues. Germline CDR1 is SGHTA and CDR2 is FQGTGA. CDR3 region: CASSPSLAGGRNTQYF. The CDR3 region has the DNA TGTGCCAGCAGCCCCTCACTAGCGGGAGGGCGAAATACGCAGTATTTT.

The genes are TRBV4-1 and TRBJ2-5; D may match TRBD1 or TRBD2 (5 bases each). The CDR3 spans 17 residues. The germline V and J ends were trimmed by 0 bases and 2 bases, with 16 bases remaining between them. Germline values: CDR1 MGHRA, CDR2 YSYEKL. This chain's CDR3 is CASSQEQVRGGQETQYF. In DNA, the CDR3 is TGCGCCAGCAGCCAAGAACAGGTTCGGGGCGGACAAGAGACCCAGTACTTC.

This clonotype was counted once. This sequence joins TRBV28 and TRBJ2-5, with a weak D call TRBD1 (5 bases). CDR3 length equals 14 residues. Trimming shortened V by 5 bases and J by 1 base, and 11 bases separated the two germline ends. The germline gives CDR1 MDHEN, CDR2 SYDVKM. The CDR3 DNA follows: TGTGCCAGCAGTGGACATTTAATCCAAGAGACCCAGTACTTC. It is translated as CASSGHLIQETQYF.

This clonotype was recorded a few times. The chain employs TRBV12-3 or TRBV12-4 and TRBJ2-7; D remains unclear. CDR3 length: 14 amino acids. V dropped 4 bases and J dropped 0 bases, with 10 bases sitting between them. CDR3 nucleotide sequence: TGTGCCAGCAGTTCAACCACTGGCTCCTACGAGCAGTACTTC. Residues: CASSSTTGSYEQYF.

Only a few counts were recorded for this clonotype. This chain links TRBV29-1 with TRBJ2-1; D perhaps matches TRBD2 (6 bases). Germline V gene sequence: CDR1 SQVTM, CDR2 ANQGSEA. The CDR3 length is 13 residues. V was cut by 3 bases and J by 6 bases, with 12 bases left in between. In nucleotides, the CDR3 is TGCAGCGTTGAGGGGACTGGGCTCAATGAGCAGTTCTTC. It codes for CSVEGTGLNEQFF.

This CDR3 reads CASSSALYTQYF. CDR3 in DNA: TGTGCCAGCAGTAGCGCCCTGTATACGCAGTATTTT. This sequence joins TRBV6-6 and TRBJ2-3; D not resolved. Germline loops: CDR1 MNHNY, CDR2 SVGAGI (reference sequence). The CDR3 is made up of 12 amino acids. With 5 bases removed from V and 7 bases from J, the gap between germline ends came to 10 bases.

The chain couples TRBV20-1 to TRBJ1-5; D remains unclear. V gave up 2 bases and J gave up 1 base, with 18 bases separating them. The CDR3 runs 17 residues. Germline-derived CDR1 and CDR2 are DFQATT and SNEGSKA (reference sequence). The CDR3 bases are TGCAGTGCTAGACAGCCATCGGTGTTCAACAGCAATCAGCCCCAGCATTTT. Its protein is CSARQPSVFNSNQPQHF.

The V and J genes are TRBV7-2 and TRBJ2-7; perhaps TRBD2 as D (6 bases). Trimming cost V 5 bases and J 7 bases, with 18 bases left between them. The germline CDR1 and CDR2 sequences are SGHTA and FQGNSA. This CDR3 region has 14 residues. As DNA, the CDR3 is TGTGCCAGCAGCGTAGAGTGGGAGGTAGGAGAGCAGTACTTC. This encodes CASSVEWEVGEQYF.

This clonotype showed up just a few times. For the CDR3, the DNA is TGTGCCAGCGTTGGAGTTCGAAACATTCAGTACTTC. It translates to CASVGVRNIQYF. The V and J genes are TRBV7-2 and TRBJ2-4; the D is unclear. Trimming removed 8 bases from V and 6 bases from J, with 11 bases in between. The CDR3 has 12 amino acids. CDR1 and CDR2 from the germline V gene are SGHTA and FQGNSA. Drawing the rest from reference TRBV7-2 and TRBJ2-4, the complete variable domain is GAGVSQSPSNKVTEKGKDVELRCDPISGHTALYWYRQSLGQGLEFLIYFQGNSAPDKSGLPSDRFSAERTGGSVSTLTIQRTQQEDSAVYLCASVGVRNIQYFGAGTRLSVL.